Below, 21 T cell receptor beta chains from the same sample are listed, as sequenced in a study of blood T cells in healthy people across ages. Together with a sample-barcoded 5' primer, a J-beta primer mix was included in a second PCR lasting roughly 6 to 12 cycles. One entry per CDR3 protein results from TCRdb running MiXCR on the 5' RACE reads. The table shows 1.5 million to 2 million distinct CDR3 sequences, with around 35% occurring only once. The material sequenced was blood. The receptors here all came from a woman in her 30s in good health.

With respect to this clonotype: A much bigger clone sits one base away, suggesting this may be a read error. This chain links TRBV29-1 with TRBJ2-5; D is ambiguous. The J call may be wrong; the DNA end is better matched by TRBJ2-7. This CDR3 has 12 residues. In germline, CDR1 is SQVTM, CDR2 ANQGSEA. In nucleotides, the CDR3 is TGCAGCGTTGCCCTTCTGAGGTACGAGCAGTACTTC. It specifies CSVALLRYEQYF.

This clonotype was detected a few times. The chain links TRBV9 to TRBJ2-3; D may be TRBD2 (6 bases). The CDR3 runs 15 residues. The germline V gene has CDR1 SGDLS and CDR2 YYNGEE. Trimming shortened V by 0 bases and J by 6 bases, and 14 bases separated the two germline ends. CDR3 region: CASSVDGAGGDTQYF. For the CDR3, the DNA is TGTGCCAGCAGCGTAGATGGCGCCGGAGGGGATACGCAGTATTTT.

This clonotype was recorded a few times. This chain links TRBV30 with TRBJ2-7; possible D gene TRBD1, 5 bases. The CDR3 length is 12 residues. Per germline, CDR1 GTSNPN and CDR2 SVGIG (reference sequence). V was pared by 3 bases and J by 5 bases, with 11 bases between. The CDR3 loop reads CAWRQGPHEQYF. CDR3 nucleotides: TGTGCCTGGAGGCAGGGTCCCCACGAGCAGTACTTC.

V gene TRBV7-9 combines with J gene TRBJ2-7, with D unclear. Trimming removed 3 bases from V and 6 bases from J, with 9 bases in between. From germline, CDR1 is SEHNR and CDR2 FQNEAQ (reference sequence). CDR3 length: 12 amino acids. The CDR3 here is CASSFLRSEQYF. In DNA form, the CDR3 reads TGTGCCAGCAGCTTTCTTCGGTCCGAGCAGTACTTC.

This clonotype has ten or more counts. One end of the junction varies from germline; a read error may be responsible. The chain is built from TRBV12-3 or TRBV12-4 and TRBJ2-1, with no clear D. The CDR3 consists of 11 residues. The CDR3 loop reads CASSLTGEQFF. CDR3 DNA: TGCGCCAGCAGCTTAACGGGTGAGCAGTTCTTC.

The chain employs TRBV20-1 and TRBJ2-3; 9 nucleotides align to TRBD1. Trimming cost V 1 base and J 3 bases; bases outside gene matches: 5. CDR3 length: 15 amino acids. Looked up from germline, CDR1 is DFQATT and CDR2 is SNEGSKA (reference sequence). CDR3 sequence (DNA): TGCAGTGCTAGAGGCTGGACAGGGGAGACAGATACGCAGTATTTT. Translated, it gives CSARGWTGETDTQYF.

The table lists this clonotype with many counts. This rearrangement joins TRBV11-1 to TRBJ2-1; 9 positions match TRBD2. The length of the CDR3 is 18 residues. V was clipped by 2 bases and J by 6 bases; unmatched bases: 14. CDR1 and CDR2 (germline): SGHAT, FQDESV (reference sequence). The CDR3 loop reads CASSLRRLSGSIPNEQFF. In DNA form, the CDR3 reads TGTGCCAGCAGCTTACGTCGCCTTAGCGGGAGTATCCCCAATGAGCAGTTCTTC.

This clonotype has more than one count but fewer than ten. The rearrangement links TRBV21-1 to TRBJ1-2; TRBD1, as called in the table, went unchecked against the DNA. TRBV21-1 is given as a pseudogene. The CDR3 spans 15 residues. CDR3 sequence (DNA): TGTGCCAGCAGCGCACAGGGGGCTATCAACTATGGCTACACCTTC. Amino acid sequence: CASSAQGAINYGYTF.

This clonotype was observed many times. This chain links TRBV29-1 with TRBJ1-5, with 10 bases fitting TRBD1. The germline V gene encodes CDR1 SQVTM and CDR2 ANQGSEA. The V gene end was trimmed by 3 bases and the J gene end by 2 bases; junction bases not matched to a gene: 4. This CDR3 region has 15 residues. The CDR3 region has the DNA TGCAGCGTTGATCCCGGGACAGGGGGCAATCAGCCCCAGCATTTT. Protein product: CSVDPGTGGNQPQHF. The whole variable domain, remainder taken from reference TRBV29-1 and TRBJ1-5, is SAVISQKPSRDICQRGTSLTIQCQVDSQVTMMFWYRQQPGQSLTLIATANQGSEATYESGFVIDKFPISRPNLTFSTLTVSNMSPEDSSIYLCSVDPGTGGNQPQHFGDGTRLSIL.

The chain carries TRBV7-9 and TRBJ1-3; tentative D call: TRBD1 (6 bases). V lost 6 bases and J 2 bases, leaving 14 bases between the germline ends. This CDR3 contains 15 residues. The germline gives CDR1 SEHNR, CDR2 FQNEAQ (reference sequence). In nucleotides, the CDR3 is TGTGCCAGCAGACTACAGGGTATAACTGGAAACACCATATATTTT. As protein: CASRLQGITGNTIYF. The full variable domain, with the rest looked up from reference TRBV7-9 and TRBJ1-3, is DTGVSQNPRHKITKRGQNVTFRCDPISEHNRLYWYRQTLGQGPEFLTYFQNEAQLEKSRLLSDRFSAERPKGSFSTLEIQRTEQGDSAMYLCASRLQGITGNTIYFGEGSWLTVV.

V and J are TRBV15 and TRBJ2-5; 7 bases are shared with TRBD1. The germline V gene has CDR1 LNHNV and CDR2 YYDKDF (reference sequence). The CDR3 sequence is 15 residues long. The J segment lost 5 bases and the V segment lost 3 bases, leaving 9 bases of the junction unmatched. CDR3 bases: TGTGCCACCAGCAGGGTGACAGGGTTACGGGAGACCCAGTACTTC. Protein: CATSRVTGLRETQYF.

V and J are TRBV28 and TRBJ2-7; no clear D gene. CDR3 length: 14 residues. V lost 8 bases, J lost 4 bases, and 18 bases lay in between. The V gene's germline CDR1 is MDHEN and CDR2 SYDVKM. The CDR3 is CASETWSGHYEQYF. The CDR3 region has the DNA TGTGCCAGCGAAACCTGGTCAGGTCATTACGAGCAGTACTTC.

V and J are TRBV6-2 or TRBV6-3 and TRBJ1-1; D may be TRBD1 (6 bases). V was shortened by 7 bases and J by 3 bases, with 15 bases between the two germline ends. Per the germline V gene, CDR1 is MNHEY and CDR2 is SVGEGT. CDR3 length: 14 residues. CDR3 sequence: CASNRGGRHTEAFF. The CDR3 nucleotides read TGTGCCAGCAATAGGGGGGGAAGGCACACTGAAGCTTTCTTT.

This chain links TRBV20-1 with TRBJ2-4, with a tentative D call TRBD1 (5 bases). The J call is uncertain, as TRBJ2-7 better fits the DNA end. Germline V gene sequence: CDR1 DFQATT, CDR2 SNEGSKA (reference sequence). The CDR3 extends over 14 amino acids. CDR3 sequence (DNA): TGCAGTGCTAGGGGGCGTAATAGGGTCTACGAGCAGTACTTC. This encodes CSARGRNRVYEQYF.

The chain couples TRBV2 to TRBJ2-7; tentative D call: TRBD1 (6 bases). V lost 4 bases and J lost 6, with 10 bases in between. This CDR3 spans 12 amino acids. Germline values: CDR1 SNHLY, CDR2 FYNNEI. The CDR3 sequence is CASSAGQSEQYF. The CDR3 DNA sequence: TGTGCCAGCAGTGCCGGACAGTCCGAGCAGTACTTC.

This rearrangement joins TRBV5-1 to TRBJ2-3, with a weak D call TRBD1 (5 bases). The germline gives CDR1 SGHRS, CDR2 YFSETQ. The CDR3 spans 15 residues. V was pared by 1 base and J by 1 base, with 10 bases between. The CDR3 is CASSLWQGRTDTQYF. In nucleotides, the CDR3 is TGCGCCAGCAGCTTGTGGCAGGGTCGCACAGATACGCAGTATTTT.

The rearrangement uses TRBV28 and TRBJ2-5, with 7 bases lining up with TRBD2. This CDR3 spans 16 amino acids. Germline values: CDR1 MDHEN, CDR2 SYDVKM. V was pared by 8 bases and J by 4 bases, with 16 bases of the junction left unmatched. CDR3 residues: CASGRGQGSFIETQYF. The CDR3, as DNA: TGTGCCAGCGGGAGGGGCCAAGGGAGCTTCATAGAGACCCAGTACTTC.

About this clonotype itself: Germline is not matched at one junction end, which may reflect a read error. The chain combines TRBV12-3 or TRBV12-4 with TRBJ1-1, with TRBD1 as a possible D gene (6 bases). CDR3 length: 13 residues. CDR3 protein: CASSLTGNTGAFF. The CDR3 DNA follows: TGTGCCAGCAGTCTAACAGGGAACACTGGAGCTTTCTTT.

The rearrangement uses TRBV4-1 and TRBJ2-2; 7 bases are a match to TRBD1. Germline V gene sequence: CDR1 MGHRA, CDR2 YSYEKL. The CDR3 length is 14 residues. J lost 3 bases, V lost 3 bases, and 1 base had no gene match. CDR3 residues: CASSQTGYTGELFF. The CDR3 DNA is TGCGCCAGCAGCCAGACAGGGTACACCGGGGAGCTGTTTTTT.

The V and J genes are TRBV14 and TRBJ2-1, with 9 bases fitting TRBD1. CDR1 SGHDN and CDR2 FVKESK come from the germline V gene. The CDR3 loop spans 15 amino acids. V lost 1 base and J lost 7; bases outside the gene matches: 5. CDR3 DNA sequence: TGTGCCAGCAGCCAAGTACAGGGGGCGGGTAATGAGCAGTTCTTC. Amino acid sequence: CASSQVQGAGNEQFF.

This CDR3 reads CASSLVGQYF. The CDR3 DNA sequence: TGTGCCAGCAGCTTGGTTGGGCAGTACTTC. The rearrangement joins TRBV5-7 to TRBJ2-7; D unclear. TRBV5-7 is an open reading frame whose function is uncertain. The V and J ends lost 0 bases and 9 bases respectively, with 4 bases between them. The CDR3 sequence is 10 residues long.